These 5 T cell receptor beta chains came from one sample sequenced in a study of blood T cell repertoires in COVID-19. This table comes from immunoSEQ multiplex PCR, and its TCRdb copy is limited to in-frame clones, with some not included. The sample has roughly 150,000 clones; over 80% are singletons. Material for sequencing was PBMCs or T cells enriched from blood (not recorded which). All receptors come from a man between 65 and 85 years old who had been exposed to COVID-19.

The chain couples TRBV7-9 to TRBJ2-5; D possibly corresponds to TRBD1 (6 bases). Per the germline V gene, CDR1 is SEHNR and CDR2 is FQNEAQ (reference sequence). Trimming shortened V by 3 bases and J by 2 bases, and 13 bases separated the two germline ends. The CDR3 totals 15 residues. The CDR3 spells CASSLSSGQQETQYF. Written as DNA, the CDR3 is TGTGCCAGCAGCTTGTCGTCGGGACAACAAGAGACCCAGTACTTC.

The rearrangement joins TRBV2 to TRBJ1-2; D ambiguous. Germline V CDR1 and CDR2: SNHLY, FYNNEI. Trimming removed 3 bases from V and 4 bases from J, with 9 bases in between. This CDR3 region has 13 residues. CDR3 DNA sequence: TGTGCCAGCAGTGATGGCATACCCTATGGCTACACCTTC. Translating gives CASSDGIPYGYTF.

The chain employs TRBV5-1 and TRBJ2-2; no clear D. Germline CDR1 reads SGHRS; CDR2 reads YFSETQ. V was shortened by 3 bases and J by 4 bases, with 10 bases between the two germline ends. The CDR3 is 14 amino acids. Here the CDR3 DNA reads TGCGCCAGCAGCTCCCCCTCCGGCACCGGGGAGCTGTTTTTT. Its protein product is CASSSPSGTGELFF.

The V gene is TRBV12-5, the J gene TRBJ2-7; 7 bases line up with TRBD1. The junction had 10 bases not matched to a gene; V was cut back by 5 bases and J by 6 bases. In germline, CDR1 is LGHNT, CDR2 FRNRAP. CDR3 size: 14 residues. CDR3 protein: CASGPRQGSGEQYF. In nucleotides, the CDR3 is TGTGCTAGTGGTCCCCGACAGGGTTCGGGCGAGCAGTACTTC.

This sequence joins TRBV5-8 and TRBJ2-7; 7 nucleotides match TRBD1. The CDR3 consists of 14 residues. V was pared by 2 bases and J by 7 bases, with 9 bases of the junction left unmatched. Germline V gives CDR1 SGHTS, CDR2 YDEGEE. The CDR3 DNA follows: TGTGCCAGCAGCTTAGGGGGCGCCTCGGGGGAGCAGTACTTC. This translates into CASSLGGASGEQYF.